This TCR beta chain derives from a study of blood T cell repertoires in COVID-19. On the study more broadly: Acute and convalescent COVID-19 specimens originated in the United States, Italy and Spain. PBMCs, B-cell-depleted T cells, or T cells provided the cDNA or gDNA that made up the material.

In the source study's methods: Amplification of reference gene primers was used by the study to estimate nucleated cell counts. Here immunoSEQ multiplex PCR was the method, and the copy in TCRdb shows in-frame clones only, minus some. Clone size and the V and J calls come from that table; the DNA yielded D and trimming. The data hold 130,000 to 150,000 clones, with roughly 89% observed a single time. With V trimmed by 7 bases and J by 5 bases, 9 bases remained unmatched. The CDR3 covers 14 residues. Germline loops: CDR1 MDHEN, CDR2 SYDVKM. Material for sequencing was peripheral blood. This sequence was found in a woman between 50 and 59 years old with active or convalescent COVID-19. V is TRBV28 and J is TRBJ2-5; 8 bases are shared with TRBD2. The CDR3 here is CASTPGGGGETQYF. CDR3 bases: TGTGCCAGCACCCCCGGGGGGGGAGGGGAGACCCAGTACTTC.